The 11 T cell receptor beta chains below were found in one sample sequenced in a study of OX40 agonist ivuxolimab in advanced cancers. Repertoires were generated with immunoSEQ multiplex PCR, while TCRdb's copy carries only in-frame clones and drops some. This table has about 54,000 clones, roughly 91% appearing once. Sequenced material: CD4+ or CD8+ T cells sorted from blood, taken in a trial of the OX40 agonist ivuxolimab. These receptors originate from an adult with an advanced solid tumor such as melanoma, head and neck, liver or kidney cancer.

This clone was seen just once. V gene TRBV9 combines with J gene TRBJ1-4; D is unresolved. The CDR3 runs 15 residues. V was clipped by 4 bases and J by 0 bases, with 10 bases between them. Germline loops: CDR1 SGDLS, CDR2 YYNGEE. The DNA of the CDR3 is TGTGCCAGCAGCCCCCGGGGAGCAACTAATGAAAAACTGTTTTTT. It is translated as CASSPRGATNEKLFF.

The chain couples TRBV6-1 to TRBJ2-1, with a possible D match to TRBD1 (5 bases). The germline CDR1 and CDR2 sequences are MNHNS and SASEGT. The CDR3 loop spans 17 amino acids. The V and J ends lost 4 bases and 9 bases respectively, with 25 bases between them. As DNA, the CDR3 is TGTGCCAGCAGTGGCACGAAGCAGGGTTGGGGCGTTAGTGAGCAGTTCTTC. It is translated as CASSGTKQGWGVSEQFF.

V gene TRBV7-3 combines with J gene TRBJ2-3; D not resolved. Trimming took 2 bases from V and 0 from J, leaving 9 bases between them. The CDR3 has 15 residues. The germline V gene has CDR1 SGHTA and CDR2 FQGTGA. The CDR3 DNA reads as TGTGCCAGCAGCTTAGCATTTACTAGCACAGATACGCAGTATTTT. Encoded protein: CASSLAFTSTDTQYF.

The V call is TRBV7-9, the J call TRBJ2-5; 8 bases map to TRBD2. The CDR3 length is 15 residues. Per the germline V gene, CDR1 is SEHNR and CDR2 is FQNEAQ (reference sequence). V lost 5 bases, J lost 2 bases, and 7 bases stayed unmatched. DNA of the CDR3: TGTGCCAGCAGCCCGTACTTAGCGGGGCAAGAGACCCAGTACTTC. Translation: CASSPYLAGQETQYF.

V gene TRBV30 combines with J gene TRBJ2-6; 10 bases match TRBD2. Germline trimming cut 3 bases from V and 3 bases from J; bases unmatched to any gene: 5. The CDR3 sequence is 16 residues long. Germline loops: CDR1 GTSNPN, CDR2 SVGIG (reference sequence). The CDR3 DNA reads TGTGCCTGGAGGGCTAGCGGGAGATATGGGGCCAACGTCCTGACTTTC. It translates to CAWRASGRYGANVLTF.

This chain joins TRBV10-3 and TRBJ1-3; D unresolved. Germline loops: CDR1 ENHRY, CDR2 SYGVKD. Trimming removed 7 bases at V and 4 bases at J, with 14 bases between. CDR3 size: 14 residues. CDR3 nucleotides: TGTGCCATCAAAGTAGGGCAGGCAGGAAACACCATATATTTT. Translating gives CAIKVGQAGNTIYF.

The chain couples TRBV4-1 to TRBJ2-1; 8 nucleotides match TRBD1. Germline assignment: CDR1 MGHRA and CDR2 YSYEKL. CDR3 length: 14 residues. The trim removed 4 bases at V and 9 bases at J, leaving 8 bases unmatched. Here the CDR3 DNA reads TGCGCCAGCAGCCTTGAAAACAGGGGGAGTGAGCAGTTCTTC. This codes for CASSLENRGSEQFF.

This clone was seen a single time. The CDR3 reads CASSTQLFTDLIGELFF. The DNA for the CDR3 is TGTGCCAGTAGTACCCAGCTTTTTACAGACCTTATTGGGGAACTGTTTTTT. This chain uses TRBV19 with TRBJ1-4; no firm D call. The length of the CDR3 is 17 residues. Germline CDR1 and CDR2: LNHDA and SQIVND (reference sequence). The V and J ends lost 4 bases and 12 bases respectively, with 27 bases between them.

V usage is TRBV10-3 and J usage is TRBJ2-7; TRBD2 matches 13 bases. The CDR3 is 16 amino acids. CDR1 and CDR2 from the germline V gene are ENHRY and SYGVKD. Losses at the gene ends were 6 bases for V and 2 bases for J; bases not matched to a gene: 7. DNA for the CDR3: TGTGCCATCAGGAGTGCGGGGACTAGCGGGGCCTACGAGCAGTACTTC. Translating gives CAIRSAGTSGAYEQYF.

The chain couples TRBV5-8 to TRBJ2-3; D possibly matches TRBD1 or TRBD2 (5 bases each). In germline, CDR1 is SGHTS, CDR2 YDEGEE. V lost 0 bases to trimming and J lost 2 bases, with 16 bases between them. This CDR3 comprises 17 residues. The CDR3 spells CASSLVGAPDPTDTQYF. The CDR3 coding sequence is TGTGCCAGCAGCTTGGTCGGGGCACCAGACCCCACAGATACGCAGTATTTT.

The count of this clone is one. V gene TRBV21-1 combines with J gene TRBJ2-1; TRBD2, the D gene given by the table, was not confirmed from the DNA. TRBV21-1 is tagged as a pseudogene. This CDR3 spans 16 amino acids. The CDR3 nucleotides read TGTGCCAGCAGCAATCGGACTAGCGGGAGTAAGAATGAGCAGTTCTTC. This translates into CASSNRTSGSKNEQFF.